These T cell receptor beta chains were read from a single sample in a study of control samples from healthy donors and cancer patients. Sequenced by immunoSEQ multiplex PCR; TCRdb stores in-frame clones only, minus some. The sample includes 390,000 or so clones, 80% to 95% seen only once; the top ten take 6% to 7%. Sequencing used PBMCs. The receptor set was obtained from a man aged 35 to 55 with head and neck cancer. The CDR3 runs from the conserved cysteine through the conserved F or W. D genes are given only for firm matches. Not all rows give a size; the values are once, few, many and, for expanded clones, a class.

D gene	V gene	J gene	clone size	CDR3 DNA	CDR3 protein
TRBD1	TRBV9	TRBJ2-1	NA	TGTGCCAGCAGCGCGAGGACAGGGGGTGGCGATGAGCAGTTCTTC	CASSARTGGGDEQFF
NA	TRBV19	TRBJ1-1	few	TGTGCCAGCCAGACAGCAAACACTGAAGCTTTCTTT	CASQTANTEAFF
NA	TRBV5-1	TRBJ2-1	NA	TGCGCCAGCAGCTTGGACGGGGGAACCTACAATGAGCAGTTCTTC	CASSLDGGTYNEQFF
NA	TRBV5-6	TRBJ2-5	once	TGTGCCAGCAGCTTAGGGCTAGAAGAAGAGACCCAGTACTTC	CASSLGLEEETQYF
TRBD2	TRBV7-8	TRBJ2-1	NA	TGTGCCAGCATGACTAGCGGCAATGAGCAGTTCTTC	CASMTSGNEQFF
NA	TRBV3-1/TRBV3-2	TRBJ1-4	NA	TGTGCCAGCAGCGAGCTATCGGGGGAAAATGAAAAACTGTTTTTT	CASSELSGENEKLFF
NA	TRBV11-2	TRBJ2-1	NA	TGTGCCAGCAGCTTAGATATGAGCCGTGGAAATGAGCAGTTCTTC	CASSLDMSRGNEQFF
NA	TRBV7-2	TRBJ1-2	NA	TGTGCCAGCAGCCCCTCCCCGGACAGCTATGGCTACACCTTC	CASSPSPDSYGYTF
TRBD1	TRBV28	TRBJ1-5	NA	TGTGCCACGGAAGGGACAGGACGGAGCAATCAGCCCCAGCATTTT	CATEGTGRSNQPQHF
TRBD1	TRBV5-1	TRBJ1-2	few	TGCGCCAGCAGCTTAGGCGCAGGGGGCCTTGGCTACACCTTC	CASSLGAGGLGYTF
NA	TRBV2	TRBJ1-6	NA	TGTGCCAGCAGTGGACAGTATAATTCACCCCTCCACTTT	CASSGQYNSPLHF
NA	TRBV7-2	TRBJ1-6	NA	TGTGCCAGCAGCTTAGCGGGACGGGCGGCTATTAGCTCCTATAATTCACCCCTCCACTTT	CASSLAGRAAISSYNSPLHF
NA	TRBV6-5	TRBJ1-1	NA	TGTGCCAGCAGTTACGGGGTGGGCACTGAAGCTTTCTTT	CASSYGVGTEAFF
NA	TRBV2	TRBJ1-2	NA	TGTGCCAGCCGGACCGGGACCTCGTCTAACTATGGCTACACCTTC	CASRTGTSSNYGYTF
TRBD2	TRBV18	TRBJ2-1	NA	TGTGCCAGCTCACCCCAAGTAGCGGGAGTCTCCTACAATGAGCAGTTCTTC	CASSPQVAGVSYNEQFF
NA	TRBV19	TRBJ2-5	NA	TGTGCCAGTAGTATGGCGCCGGGAACGCAAGAGACCCAGTACTTC	CASSMAPGTQETQYF
TRBD1	TRBV2	TRBJ1-2	NA	TGTGCCAGCATTATGGACAGGGCGATCGGCTATGGCTACACCTTC	CASIMDRAIGYGYTF
TRBD1	TRBV6-6	TRBJ1-1	NA	TGTGCCAGCAGTCCTGGGACAGGGGTCTCGGCCACTGAAGCTTTCTTT	CASSPGTGVSATEAFF
NA	TRBV7-9	TRBJ2-1	NA	TGTGCCAGCAGCTTAGATAGCGGGTCGTCCAAAGGGGACAAGCAGTTCTTC	CASSLDSGSSKGDKQFF
TRBD1	TRBV6-5	TRBJ1-4	NA	TGTGCCAGGGGGGGGACAGGGGGCCTTGAAAAACTGTTTTTT	CARGGTGGLEKLFF
NA	TRBV2	TRBJ2-1	NA	TGTGCCAGCAGTGATCACGGGGGGCGAACCTACAATGAGCAGTTCTTC	CASSDHGGRTYNEQFF
NA	TRBV6-1	TRBJ1-2	NA	TGTGCCAGCAGTGAAGGGTCCTTAGAGCGTGGCTACACCTTC	CASSEGSLERGYTF
NA	TRBV5-1	TRBJ1-2	NA	TGCGCCAGCAGCTTGTATGCCGGCCTGGACTATGGCTACACCTTC	CASSLYAGLDYGYTF
NA	TRBV4-1	TRBJ1-5	NA	TGCGCCAGCAGCCAAGTACCGCAAAGCAATCAGCCCCAGCATTTT	CASSQVPQSNQPQHF
NA	TRBV12-3/TRBV12-4	TRBJ1-5	NA	TGTGCCAGCAGTTCGGGCAATCAGCCCCAGCATTTT	CASSSGNQPQHF
NA	TRBV9	TRBJ2-2	NA	TGTGCCAGCAGCGTAGCTTGGCGGGGCCCCGGGGAGCTGTTTTTT	CASSVAWRGPGELFF
NA	TRBV5-4	TRBJ2-3	NA	TGTGCCAGCAGCTGGAGAGGGAGAGATACGCAGTATTTT	CASSWRGRDTQYF
NA	TRBV5-1	TRBJ1-2	NA	TGCGCCAGCAGCTTGGCAGGGAACTATGGCTACACCTTC	CASSLAGNYGYTF
TRBD2	TRBV5-1	TRBJ2-4	NA	TGCGCCAGCAGCCCGACTAGCGGGATGAACATTCAGTACTTC	CASSPTSGMNIQYF
NA	TRBV19	TRBJ2-7	NA	TGTGCCAGTACCGAAGGGGGGGGTCGGAACGAGCAGTACTTC	CASTEGGGRNEQYF
NA	TRBV5-1	TRBJ1-2	NA	TGCGCCAGCAGCAGCTACCCCAGGGATAGCTATGGCTACACCTTC	CASSSYPRDSYGYTF
NA	TRBV6-5	TRBJ1-1	once	TGTGCCAGCAGTTACTCGAAAGTACGGGGGAGCACTGAAGCTTTCTTT	CASSYSKVRGSTEAFF
TRBD1	TRBV6-5	TRBJ2-7	NA	TGTGCCAGCAGCAGAAGGACTGGGACAGTAGACGAGCAGCACTTC	CASSRRTGTVDEQHF
NA	TRBV27	TRBJ1-4	NA	TGTGCCAGCAGTTTGTGGGGGAATGAAAAACTGTTTTTT	CASSLWGNEKLFF
NA	TRBV28	TRBJ1-1	NA	TGTGCCAGCATGGGGGGCATGAACACTGAAGCTTTCTTT	CASMGGMNTEAFF
NA	TRBV19	TRBJ1-5	NA	TGTGCCAGTAGTCTTTGGACGGATAGCAATCAGCCCCAGCATTTT	CASSLWTDSNQPQHF
NA	TRBV5-1	TRBJ1-5	NA	TGCGCCAGCAGCTTGGCAGGGAGGGGTGGGGAGCCCCAGCATTTT	CASSLAGRGGEPQHF
TRBD1	TRBV27	TRBJ1-4	NA	TGTGCCAGCAGTCTACAGGGGGCGTTTCGTGAAAAACTGTTTTTT	CASSLQGAFREKLFF
TRBD2	TRBV28	TRBJ2-7	NA	TGTGCCAGCAGCCCCCATAGCGGGAGGGCCGTATACGAGCAGTACTTC	CASSPHSGRAVYEQYF
NA	TRBV12-3/TRBV12-4	TRBJ2-1	NA	TGTGCCAGCAGTTTAGCGGACCCAGAGCAGTTCTTC	CASSLADPEQFF
NA	TRBV13	TRBJ1-2	NA	TGTGCCAGCAACAGTCAAACTGGCGGGGACTATGGCTACACCTTC	CASNSQTGGDYGYTF
NA	TRBV6-2/TRBV6-3	TRBJ1-1	once	TGTGCCAGCAGTTACGGGGGAGGCACTGAAGCTTTCTTT	CASSYGGGTEAFF
NA	TRBV9	TRBJ2-7	NA	TGTGCCAGCAGCGTAGCCATCGGGGAGGGGGTAACAGGCTACGAGCAGTACTTC	CASSVAIGEGVTGYEQYF
NA	TRBV25-1	TRBJ1-1	NA	TGTGCCAGCAAAAGGGATCTCCCTCACGACACTGAAGCTTTCTTT	CASKRDLPHDTEAFF
TRBD2	TRBV12-5	TRBJ2-1	once	TGTGCTAGTGGAAGTACTAGCGGGGGCCTTCTCTACAATGAGCAGTTCTTC	CASGSTSGGLLYNEQFF
NA	TRBV3-1/TRBV3-2	TRBJ1-2	NA	TGTGCCAGCAGAGGAGGGCCAGGGTCAGGTCTACAGTATGGCTACACCTTC	CASRGGPGSGLQYGYTF
TRBD1	TRBV7-9	TRBJ2-1	NA	TGTGCCAGCAGCTTAGGGGACAGGGGTTCCTACAATGAGCAGTTCTTC	CASSLGDRGSYNEQFF
TRBD2	TRBV4-1	TRBJ2-2	NA	TGCGCCAGCAGCCACGGTACTAGCGGGAGATCCACCGGGGAGCTGTTTTTT	CASSHGTSGRSTGELFF
TRBD2	TRBV6-5	TRBJ2-7	NA	TGTGCCAGCAGTTACTCGAGCGGGAGCTCCTACGAGCAGTACTTC	CASSYSSGSSYEQYF
TRBD1	TRBV19	TRBJ2-2	few	TGTGCCAGTAGCAAGAGGGACAGCGCGAACACCGGGGAGCTGTTTTTT	CASSKRDSANTGELFF
TRBD1	TRBV19	TRBJ2-1	NA	TGTGCCAGTAGTACTACAGGGGGCTGGTCCAATGAGCAGTTCTTC	CASSTTGGWSNEQFF
NA	TRBV9	TRBJ1-2	once	TGTGCCAGCAGCGTCGGAGGTGTCATGGGTGGCTACACCTTC	CASSVGGVMGGYTF
NA	TRBV19	TRBJ2-3	NA	TGTGCCAGTAGTATATTGGGACGGATTAGCACAGATACGCAGTATTTT	CASSILGRISTDTQYF
NA	TRBV6-2/TRBV6-3	TRBJ1-5	NA	TGTGCCAGCAGTTCGCCGGGGCAGGGGAGTCAGCCCCAGCATTTT	CASSSPGQGSQPQHF
NA	TRBV7-3	TRBJ1-1	NA	TGTGCCAGCAGCTTAAACAGGGCGAACACTGAAGCTTTCTTT	CASSLNRANTEAFF
NA	TRBV7-9	TRBJ2-4	NA	TGTGCCAGCAGCTTAGCCAAAAACATTCAGTACTTC	CASSLAKNIQYF
NA	TRBV14	TRBJ2-6	NA	TGTGCCAGCAGCGTCACGATCTCTGGGGCCAACGTCCTGACTTTC	CASSVTISGANVLTF
NA	TRBV5-4	TRBJ2-7	NA	TGTGCCAGCAGCTTCGACCGCAGCTCCTACGAGCAGTACTTC	CASSFDRSSYEQYF
TRBD1	TRBV7-9	TRBJ1-5	NA	TGTGCCAGCAGTTCCGGGACAGGCTTTCAGCCCCAGCATTTT	CASSSGTGFQPQHF
TRBD1	TRBV4-1	TRBJ2-3	NA	TGCGCCAGCAGCCAGATAAGACAGGGGTCCCCCACAGATACGCAGTATTTT	CASSQIRQGSPTDTQYF